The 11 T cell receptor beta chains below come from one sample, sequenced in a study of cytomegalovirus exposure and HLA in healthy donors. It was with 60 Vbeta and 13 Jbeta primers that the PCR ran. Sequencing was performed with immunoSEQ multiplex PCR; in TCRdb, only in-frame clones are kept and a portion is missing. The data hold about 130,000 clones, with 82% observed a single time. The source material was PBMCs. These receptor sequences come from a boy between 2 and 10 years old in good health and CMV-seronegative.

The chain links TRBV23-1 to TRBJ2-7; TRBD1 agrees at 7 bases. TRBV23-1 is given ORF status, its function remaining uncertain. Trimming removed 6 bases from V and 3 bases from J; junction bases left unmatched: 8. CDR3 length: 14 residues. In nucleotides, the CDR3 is TGCGCCAGCAGGGGCAGGGGGAAGGTCTACGAGCAGTACGTC. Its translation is CASRGRGKVYEQYV.

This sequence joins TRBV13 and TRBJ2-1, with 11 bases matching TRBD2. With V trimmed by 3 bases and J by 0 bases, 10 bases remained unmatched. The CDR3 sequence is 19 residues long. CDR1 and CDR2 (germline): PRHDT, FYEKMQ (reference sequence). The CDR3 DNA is TGTGCCAGCAGCTTTGGGCTAGCGGGAGGCCCGAGCTCCTACAATGAGCAGTTCTTC. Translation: CASSFGLAGGPSSYNEQFF. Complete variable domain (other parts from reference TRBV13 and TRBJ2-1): AAGVIQSPRHLIKEKRETATLKCYPIPRHDTVYWYQQGPGQDPQFLISFYEKMQSDKGSIPDRFSAQQFSDYHSELNMSSLELGDSALYFCASSFGLAGGPSSYNEQFFGPGTRLTVL.

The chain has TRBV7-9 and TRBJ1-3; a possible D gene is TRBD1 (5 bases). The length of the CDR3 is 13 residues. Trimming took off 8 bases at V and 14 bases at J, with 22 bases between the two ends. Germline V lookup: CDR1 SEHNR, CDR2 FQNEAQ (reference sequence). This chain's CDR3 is CASGHLRDFSLYF. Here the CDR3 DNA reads TGTGCCAGCGGGCACCTCCGGGACTTTAGCCTATATTTT.

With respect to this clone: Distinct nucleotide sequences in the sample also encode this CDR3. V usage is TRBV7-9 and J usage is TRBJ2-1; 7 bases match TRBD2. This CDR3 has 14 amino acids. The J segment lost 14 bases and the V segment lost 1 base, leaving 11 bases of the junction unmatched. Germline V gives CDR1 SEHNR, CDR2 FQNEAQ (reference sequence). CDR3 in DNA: TGTGCCAGCAGCTTAGATGGACTAGGCGGAGCAGAGTTCTTC. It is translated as CASSLDGLGGAEFF.

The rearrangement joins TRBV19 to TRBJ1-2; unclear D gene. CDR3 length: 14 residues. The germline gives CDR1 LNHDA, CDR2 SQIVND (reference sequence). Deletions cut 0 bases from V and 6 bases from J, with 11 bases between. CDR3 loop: CASSIEGGWNGYTF. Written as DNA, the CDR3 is TGTGCCAGTAGTATAGAAGGCGGCTGGAATGGCTACACCTTC.

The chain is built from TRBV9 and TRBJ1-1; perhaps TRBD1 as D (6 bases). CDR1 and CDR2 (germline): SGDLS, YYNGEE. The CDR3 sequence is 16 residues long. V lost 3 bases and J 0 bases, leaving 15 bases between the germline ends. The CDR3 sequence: CASSAMGQGMNTEAFF. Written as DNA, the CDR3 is TGTGCCAGCAGCGCAATGGGGCAGGGGATGAACACTGAAGCTTTCTTT.

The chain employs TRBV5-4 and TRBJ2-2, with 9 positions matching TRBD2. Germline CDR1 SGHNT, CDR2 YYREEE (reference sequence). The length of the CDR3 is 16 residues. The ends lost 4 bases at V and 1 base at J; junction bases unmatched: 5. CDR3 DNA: TGTGCCAGCAGCCCCCTAGCGGGACTGAACACCGGGGAGCTGTTTTTT. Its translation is CASSPLAGLNTGELFF.

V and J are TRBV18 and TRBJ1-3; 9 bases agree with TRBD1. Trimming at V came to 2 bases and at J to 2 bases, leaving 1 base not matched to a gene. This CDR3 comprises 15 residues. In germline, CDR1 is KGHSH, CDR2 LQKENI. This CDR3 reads CASSPYRGPGNTIYF. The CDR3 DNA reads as TGTGCCAGCTCACCATACAGGGGGCCTGGAAACACCATATATTTT.

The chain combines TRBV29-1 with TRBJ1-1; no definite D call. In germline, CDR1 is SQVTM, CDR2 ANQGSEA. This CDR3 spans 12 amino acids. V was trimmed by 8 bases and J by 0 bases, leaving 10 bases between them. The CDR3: CSCGLMNTEAFF. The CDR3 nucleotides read TGCAGCTGCGGGCTTATGAACACTGAAGCTTTCTTT.

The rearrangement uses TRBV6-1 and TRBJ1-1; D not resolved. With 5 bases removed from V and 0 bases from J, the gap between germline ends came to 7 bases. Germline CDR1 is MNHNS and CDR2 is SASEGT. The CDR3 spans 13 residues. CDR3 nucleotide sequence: TGTGCCAGCAGTCGACACTTGAACACTGAAGCTTTCTTT. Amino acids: CASSRHLNTEAFF.

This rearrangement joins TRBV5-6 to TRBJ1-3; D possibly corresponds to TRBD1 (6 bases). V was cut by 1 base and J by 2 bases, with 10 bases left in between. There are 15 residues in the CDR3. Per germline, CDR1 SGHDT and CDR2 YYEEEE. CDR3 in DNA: TGTGCCAGCAGCTTGTCCTGGACAGCTGGAAACACCATATATTTT. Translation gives CASSLSWTAGNTIYF.